This entry lists 6 T cell receptor beta chains sequenced from one sample in a study of shared clonotypes between healthy human individuals. Naive CD8 cells lacked CD45RO, underwent positive selection for CCR7 and left out terminally differentiated effector memory CD45RA+ cells. Profiled with immunoSEQ multiplex PCR; TCRdb holds only in-frame clones, not every one. The table lists millions of clones, around 93% of them singletons, with over 1.5% in the top ten. Sequencing was performed on naive CD8+ T cells from PBMCs. The source of these receptors is a man between 18 and 29 years old in good health. Some clones in this sample may be carry-over from other donors' samples.

The chain links TRBV28 to TRBJ2-3, with a weak D call TRBD1 (6 bases). With 2 bases removed from V and 4 bases from J, the gap between germline ends came to 10 bases. The germline V gene has CDR1 MDHEN and CDR2 SYDVKM. The CDR3 consists of 14 residues. CDR3 sequence reads: CASSLLGAPDTQYF. The CDR3 coding sequence is TGTGCCAGCAGTTTACTGGGGGCTCCAGATACGCAGTATTTT.

The rearrangement uses TRBV5-6 and TRBJ2-1; the match to TRBD2 covers 12 bases. CDR3 size: 17 residues. The V gene's germline CDR1 is SGHDT and CDR2 YYEEEE. V lost 0 bases and J lost 4; bases outside the gene matches: 5. This CDR3 is CASSLGLAGETYNEQFF. In DNA, the CDR3 is TGTGCCAGCAGCTTGGGACTAGCGGGAGAAACTTACAATGAGCAGTTCTTC.

This sequence joins TRBV28 and TRBJ2-7; D is undetermined. CDR1 is MDHEN, CDR2 SYDVKM, per germline. The V end was cut by 2 bases, the J end by 3 bases, with 11 bases between. This CDR3 spans 14 amino acids. CDR3 residues: CASSLMGSFYEQYF. The DNA of the CDR3 is TGTGCCAGCAGTTTAATGGGCAGCTTCTACGAGCAGTACTTC.

The V and J genes are TRBV7-9 and TRBJ2-1; D uncertain. This CDR3 region has 14 residues. Germline-derived CDR1 and CDR2 are SEHNR and FQNEAQ (reference sequence). Trimming stripped 3 bases from V and 5 bases from J, with 11 bases between. The CDR3 sequence is CASSFPFGDNEQFF. DNA of the CDR3: TGTGCCAGCAGCTTCCCTTTCGGAGACAATGAGCAGTTCTTC.

This chain links TRBV2 with TRBJ2-7; 7 positions match TRBD2. V shed 4 bases and J 6 bases; nucleotides not matched to a gene: 3. CDR1 SNHLY and CDR2 FYNNEI come from the germline V gene. The CDR3 has 12 residues. DNA of the CDR3: TGTGCCAGCAGTGGGCGGGAGAGCGAGCAGTACTTC. Translating gives CASSGRESEQYF.

The rearrangement uses TRBV9 and TRBJ1-1, with TRBD1 identical over 9 bases. Per germline, CDR1 SGDLS and CDR2 YYNGEE. This CDR3 is 14 amino acids long. The ends lost 3 bases at V and 4 bases at J; junction bases unmatched: 4. The CDR3 coding sequence is TGTGCCAGCAGCGAGAGGACAGGGGCCACTGAAGCTTTCTTT. Translated, it gives CASSERTGATEAFF.